The 14 T cell receptor beta chains below were found in one sample sequenced in a study of vaccination effects on CD4 cells after COVID-19. Following 10 days of culture, CD4+ T cells were isolated. BNT162b2 vaccine or mRNA-1273 vaccine was given to participants in two doses. Method: immunoSEQ multiplex PCR; TCRdb's copy keeps in-frame clones and lacks some. Of fewer than 75,000 clones in the sample, about four fifths were seen once. Their specific antigens are unknown. The sample consisted of CD4+ T cells from PBMCs cultured without peptide, taken after COVID-19 vaccination. The receptors stem from a human donor who received a COVID-19 vaccine.

This clone appeared a few times. V gene TRBV4-2 combines with J gene TRBJ1-5; D is undetermined. The CDR3 extends over 15 amino acids. Trimming cost V 2 bases and J 7 bases, with 15 bases left between them. Per the germline V gene, CDR1 is LGHNA and CDR2 is YNFKEQ. CDR3 coding DNA: TGTGCCAGCAGCCAATTAGTCCGAGCTGGGCAGCCCCAGCATTTT. Its translation: CASSQLVRAGQPQHF.

V gene TRBV27 combines with J gene TRBJ1-1, with TRBD1 identical over 7 bases. Trimming took 6 bases from V and 5 from J; bases not matched to a gene: 6. Germline CDR1 and CDR2: MNHEY and SMNVEV (reference sequence). The CDR3 extends over 13 amino acids. The CDR3 DNA reads as TGTGCCAGCAGACCAACAGGGGTTACTGAAGCTTTCTTT. Its protein product is CASRPTGVTEAFF.

This chain connects TRBV30 to TRBJ2-1; D is unresolved. The CDR3 has 13 amino acids. V lost 1 base and J 2 bases, leaving 6 bases between the germline ends. Germline V CDR1 and CDR2: GTSNPN, SVGIG (reference sequence). This CDR3 is CAWSAGPYNEQFF. The CDR3 coding sequence is TGTGCCTGGAGTGCTGGACCCTACAATGAGCAGTTCTTC.

The genes are TRBV7-2 and TRBJ1-4, with D unclear. Per the germline V gene, CDR1 is SGHTA and CDR2 is FQGNSA. The CDR3 runs 13 residues. Trimming left V 3 bases short and J 0 bases short, with 2 bases between. CDR3 sequence: CASSLATNEKLFF. The CDR3 coding sequence is TGTGCCAGCAGCTTGGCAACTAATGAAAAACTGTTTTTT. Filled out from reference TRBV7-2 and TRBJ1-4, the complete variable domain reads GAGVSQSPSNKVTEKGKDVELRCDPISGHTALYWYRQSLGQGLEFLIYFQGNSAPDKSGLPSDRFSAERTGGSVSTLTIQRTQQEDSAVYLCASSLATNEKLFFGSGTQLSVL.

To note about this clone: Other DNA sequences in the sample encode the same CDR3. The chain couples TRBV28 to TRBJ2-7, with D hard to call. Germline V gene data show CDR1 as MDHEN and CDR2 as SYDVKM. V shed 3 bases and J shed 0 bases, with 6 bases lying between them. The CDR3 contains 13 residues. CDR3 in DNA: TGTGCCAGCAGTTTTCGGGTCTCCTACGAGCAGTACTTC. Translation gives CASSFRVSYEQYF. The variable domain in full, with the rest retrieved from reference TRBV28 and TRBJ2-7, is DVKVTQSSRYLVKRTGEKVFLECVQDMDHENMFWYRQDPGLGLRLIYFSYDVKMKEKGDIPEGYSVSREKKERFSLILESASTNQTSMYLCASSFRVSYEQYFGPGTRLTVT.

The CDR3 region has the DNA TGCGCCAGCAGCTTGGTCGGGGACTTAGCCTACAATGAGCAGTTCTTC. Protein product: CASSLVGDLAYNEQFF. The chain carries TRBV5-1 and TRBJ2-1, with a weak D call TRBD2 (6 bases). V lost 0 bases and J 2 bases, leaving 12 bases between the germline ends. CDR1 is SGHRS, CDR2 YFSETQ, per germline. CDR3 length: 16 residues.

This chain joins TRBV7-2 and TRBJ1-1; no reliable D call. V dropped 5 bases and J dropped 0 bases, with 16 bases sitting between them. The CDR3 loop spans 16 amino acids. Germline values: CDR1 SGHTA, CDR2 FQGNSA. CDR3 protein: CASSKTGEYMNTEAFF. In DNA, the CDR3 is TGTGCCAGCAGCAAGACCGGGGAGTATATGAACACTGAAGCTTTCTTT.

The chain joins TRBV5-1 to TRBJ2-7; D remains unclear. The CDR3 is made up of 13 amino acids. Trimming left V 0 bases short and J 4 bases short, with 8 bases between. Germline loops: CDR1 SGHRS, CDR2 YFSETQ. DNA of the CDR3: TGCGCCAGCAGCTTGGATGGTAGGTACGAGCAGTACTTC. The encoded protein is CASSLDGRYEQYF.

The genes are TRBV3-1 (or the pseudogene TRBV3-2) and TRBJ1-1, with TRBD1 matching over 7 bases. The V and J ends lost 4 bases and 1 base, in that order; junction bases with no gene match: 6. This CDR3 has 15 residues. CDR1 and CDR2 (germline): LGHDT, YNNKEL (reference sequence). In nucleotides, the CDR3 is TGTGCCAGCAGCCCCATAGACAGGGAGAACACTGAAGCTTTCTTT. This sequence encodes CASSPIDRENTEAFF.

This sequence joins TRBV2 and TRBJ2-5, with D unresolved. The V gene lost 4 bases and the J gene lost 5 bases, with 8 bases spanning the gap. Germline assignment: CDR1 SNHLY and CDR2 FYNNEI. This CDR3 is built from 12 residues. CDR3 region: CASSGFRETQYF. Here the CDR3 DNA reads TGTGCCAGCAGTGGGTTTCGCGAGACCCAGTACTTC.

The CDR3, as DNA: TGTGCCAGCAGCCCTACAAGCGACACTGAAGCTTTCTTT. It specifies CASSPTSDTEAFF. The chain employs TRBV7-9 and TRBJ1-1; D unclear. There are 13 residues in the CDR3. V lost 5 bases and J lost 3, with 10 bases in between. The V gene's germline CDR1 is SEHNR and CDR2 FQNEAQ (reference sequence).

The chain is built from TRBV6-5 and TRBJ1-1; TRBD1 aligns across 9 bases. Germline CDR1 MNHEY, CDR2 SVGAGI. Trimming cost V 6 bases and J 1 base; bases outside gene matches: 6. The CDR3 is 15 amino acids. CDR3 DNA sequence: TGTGCCAGCAGACCCGACAGGGGGGGGAACACTGAAGCTTTCTTT. Its protein is CASRPDRGGNTEAFF.

The CDR3 is CASSYDGGYGYTF. The DNA for the CDR3 is TGTGCCAGCAGTTACGACGGTGGTTATGGCTACACCTTC. V gene TRBV2 combines with J gene TRBJ1-2; D is undetermined. The CDR3 contains 13 residues. Trimming removed 5 bases at V and 5 bases at J, with 12 bases between. Germline V gene data show CDR1 as SNHLY and CDR2 as FYNNEI.

The chain joins TRBV21-1 to TRBJ2-2; the D call in the table, TRBD1, was not verified against the DNA. TRBV21-1 is noted as a pseudogene. CDR3 length equals 18 residues. CDR3 nucleotides: TGTGCCAGCAGCAAAGGCCCGACAGGGCCAAGGGACACCGGGGAGCTGTTTTTT. This encodes CASSKGPTGPRDTGELFF.